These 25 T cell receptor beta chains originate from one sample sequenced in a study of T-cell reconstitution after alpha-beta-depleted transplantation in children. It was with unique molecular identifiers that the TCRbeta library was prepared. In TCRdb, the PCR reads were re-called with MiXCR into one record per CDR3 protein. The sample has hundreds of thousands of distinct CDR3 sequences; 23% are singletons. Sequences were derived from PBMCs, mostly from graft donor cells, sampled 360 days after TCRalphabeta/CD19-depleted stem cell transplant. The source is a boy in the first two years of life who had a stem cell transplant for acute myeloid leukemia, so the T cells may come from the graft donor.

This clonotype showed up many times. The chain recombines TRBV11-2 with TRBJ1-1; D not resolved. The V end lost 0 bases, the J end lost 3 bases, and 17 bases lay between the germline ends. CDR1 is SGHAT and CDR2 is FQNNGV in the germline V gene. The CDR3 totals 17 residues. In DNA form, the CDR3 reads TGTGCCAGCAGCTTAGAAGGTCCGGGGAGGGATCACACTGAAGCTTTCTTT. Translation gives CASSLEGPGRDHTEAFF.

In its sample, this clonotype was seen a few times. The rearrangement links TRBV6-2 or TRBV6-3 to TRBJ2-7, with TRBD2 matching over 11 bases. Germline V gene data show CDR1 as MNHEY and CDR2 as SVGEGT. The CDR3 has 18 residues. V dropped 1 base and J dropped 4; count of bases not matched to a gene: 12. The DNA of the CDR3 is TGTGCCAGCAGTTACTACGGTCTAGCGGGGGGCCGGGGGTACGAGCAGTACGTC. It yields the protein CASSYYGLAGGRGYEQYV.

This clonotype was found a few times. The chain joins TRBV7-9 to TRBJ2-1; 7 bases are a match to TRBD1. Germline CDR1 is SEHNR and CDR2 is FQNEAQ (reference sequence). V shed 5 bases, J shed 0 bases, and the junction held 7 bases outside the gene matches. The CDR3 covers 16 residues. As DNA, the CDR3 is TGTGCCAGCAGCACACGGGACAGTTTCTCCTACAATGAGCAGTTCTTC. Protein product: CASSTRDSFSYNEQFF.

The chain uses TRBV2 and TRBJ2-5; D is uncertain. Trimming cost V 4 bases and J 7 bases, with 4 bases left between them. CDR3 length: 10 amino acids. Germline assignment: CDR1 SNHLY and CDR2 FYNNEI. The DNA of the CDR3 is TGTGCCAGCAGTGGGTGGACCCAGTACTTC. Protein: CASSGWTQYF.

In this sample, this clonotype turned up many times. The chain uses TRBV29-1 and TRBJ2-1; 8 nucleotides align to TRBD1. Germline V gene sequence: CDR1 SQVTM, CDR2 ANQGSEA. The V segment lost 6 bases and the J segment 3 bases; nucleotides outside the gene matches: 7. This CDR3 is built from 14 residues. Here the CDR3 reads CSVFAGTGYNEQFF. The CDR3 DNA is TGCAGCGTCTTTGCCGGGACAGGCTACAATGAGCAGTTCTTC.

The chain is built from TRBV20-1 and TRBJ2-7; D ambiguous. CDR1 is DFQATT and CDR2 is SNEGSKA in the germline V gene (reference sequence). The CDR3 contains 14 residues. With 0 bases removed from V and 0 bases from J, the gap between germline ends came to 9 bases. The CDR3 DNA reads TGCAGTGCTAGAGATTACGGTAGCTCCTACGAGCAGTACTTC. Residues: CSARDYGSSYEQYF.

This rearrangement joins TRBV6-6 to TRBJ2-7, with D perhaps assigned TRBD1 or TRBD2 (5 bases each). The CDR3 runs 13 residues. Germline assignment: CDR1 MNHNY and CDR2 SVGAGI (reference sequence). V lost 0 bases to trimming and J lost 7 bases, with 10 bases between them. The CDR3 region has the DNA TGTGCCAGCAGTTACTCCGGGACCCAGGAGCAGTACGTC. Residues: CASSYSGTQEQYV.

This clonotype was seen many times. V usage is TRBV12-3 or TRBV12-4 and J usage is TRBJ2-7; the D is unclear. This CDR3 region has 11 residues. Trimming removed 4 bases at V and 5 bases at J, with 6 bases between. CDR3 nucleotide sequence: TGTGCCAGCAGTTCCGGTAACGAGCAGTACTTC. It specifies CASSSGNEQYF.

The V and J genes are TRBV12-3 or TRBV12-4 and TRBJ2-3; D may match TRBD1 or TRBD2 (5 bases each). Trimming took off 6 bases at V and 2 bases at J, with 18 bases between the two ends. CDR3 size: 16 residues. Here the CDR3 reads CASSPVAGTFTDTQYF. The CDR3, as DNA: TGTGCCAGCAGCCCCGTGGCAGGGACCTTCACAGATACGCAGTATTTT.

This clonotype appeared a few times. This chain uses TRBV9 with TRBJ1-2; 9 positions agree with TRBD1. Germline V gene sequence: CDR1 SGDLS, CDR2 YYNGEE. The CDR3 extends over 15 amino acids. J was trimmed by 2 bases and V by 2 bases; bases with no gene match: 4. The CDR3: CASSVRDRANYGYTF. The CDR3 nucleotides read TGTGCCAGCAGCGTTCGGGACAGGGCGAACTATGGCTACACCTTC.

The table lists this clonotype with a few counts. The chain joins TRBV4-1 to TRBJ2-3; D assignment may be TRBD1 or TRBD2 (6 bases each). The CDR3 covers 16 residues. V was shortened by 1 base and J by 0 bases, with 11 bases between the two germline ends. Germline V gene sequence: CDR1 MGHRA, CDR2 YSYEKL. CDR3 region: CASSQVGGPSTDTQYF. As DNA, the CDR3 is TGCGCCAGCAGCCAAGTTGGGGGGCCAAGCACAGATACGCAGTATTTT.

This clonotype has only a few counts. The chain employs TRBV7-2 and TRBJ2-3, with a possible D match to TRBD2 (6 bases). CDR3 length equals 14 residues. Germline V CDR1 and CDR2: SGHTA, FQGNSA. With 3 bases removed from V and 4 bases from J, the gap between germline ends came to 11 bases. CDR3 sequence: CASSLGLQADTQYF. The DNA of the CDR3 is TGTGCCAGCAGCTTGGGACTGCAGGCAGATACGCAGTATTTT.

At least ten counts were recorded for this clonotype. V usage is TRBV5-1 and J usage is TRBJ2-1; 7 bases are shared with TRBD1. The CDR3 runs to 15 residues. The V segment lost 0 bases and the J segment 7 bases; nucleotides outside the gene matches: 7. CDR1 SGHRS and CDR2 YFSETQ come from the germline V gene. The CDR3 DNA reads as TGCGCCAGCAGCTTGGGAGGGACAGCGAAAAATGAGCAGTTCTTC. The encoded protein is CASSLGGTAKNEQFF.

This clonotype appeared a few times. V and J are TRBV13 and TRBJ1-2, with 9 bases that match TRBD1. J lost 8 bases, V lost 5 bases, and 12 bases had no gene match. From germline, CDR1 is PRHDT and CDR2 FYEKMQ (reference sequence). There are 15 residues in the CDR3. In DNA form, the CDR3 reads TGTGCCAGCAGCCCCGGACAGGGGAATGGGGACGGCTACACCTTC. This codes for CASSPGQGNGDGYTF.

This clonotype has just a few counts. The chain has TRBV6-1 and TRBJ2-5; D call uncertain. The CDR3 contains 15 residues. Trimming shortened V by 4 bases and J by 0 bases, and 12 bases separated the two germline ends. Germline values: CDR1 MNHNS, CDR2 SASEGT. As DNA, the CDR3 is TGTGCCAGCAGTGGGGCTAGGACGTACCAAGAGACCCAGTACTTC. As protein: CASSGARTYQETQYF.

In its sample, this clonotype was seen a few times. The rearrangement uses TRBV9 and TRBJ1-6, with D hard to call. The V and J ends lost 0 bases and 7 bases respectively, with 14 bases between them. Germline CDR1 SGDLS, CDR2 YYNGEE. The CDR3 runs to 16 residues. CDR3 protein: CASSVGRAEGNSPLHF. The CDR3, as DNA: TGTGCCAGCAGCGTAGGCCGGGCCGAAGGCAATTCACCCCTCCACTTT.

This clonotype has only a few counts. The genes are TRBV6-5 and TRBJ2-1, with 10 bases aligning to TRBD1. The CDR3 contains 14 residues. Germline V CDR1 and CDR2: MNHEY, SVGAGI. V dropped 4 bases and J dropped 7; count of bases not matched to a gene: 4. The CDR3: CASSFWTGGNEQFF. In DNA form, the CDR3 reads TGTGCCAGCAGTTTCTGGACAGGGGGGAATGAGCAGTTCTTC.

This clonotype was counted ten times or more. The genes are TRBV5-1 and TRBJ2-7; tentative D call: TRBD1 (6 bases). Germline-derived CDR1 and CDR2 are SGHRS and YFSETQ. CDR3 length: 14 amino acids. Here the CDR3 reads CASSLVGGSHEQYV. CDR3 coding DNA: TGCGCCAGCAGCTTGGTTGGGGGCTCCCACGAGCAGTACGTC.

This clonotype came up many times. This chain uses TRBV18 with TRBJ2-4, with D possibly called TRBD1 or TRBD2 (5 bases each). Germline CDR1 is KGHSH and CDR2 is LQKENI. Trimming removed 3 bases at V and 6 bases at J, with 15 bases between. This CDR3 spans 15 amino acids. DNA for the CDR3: TGTGCCAGCTCACCGCAGGGACGGTGGATAAACATTCAGTACTTC. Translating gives CASSPQGRWINIQYF.

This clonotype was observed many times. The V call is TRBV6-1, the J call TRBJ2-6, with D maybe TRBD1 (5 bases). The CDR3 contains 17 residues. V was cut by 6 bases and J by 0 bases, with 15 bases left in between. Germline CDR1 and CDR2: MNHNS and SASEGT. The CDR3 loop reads CASRWGRASSGANVLTF. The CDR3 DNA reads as TGTGCCAGCAGGTGGGGCAGGGCCAGCTCTGGGGCCAACGTCCTGACTTTC.

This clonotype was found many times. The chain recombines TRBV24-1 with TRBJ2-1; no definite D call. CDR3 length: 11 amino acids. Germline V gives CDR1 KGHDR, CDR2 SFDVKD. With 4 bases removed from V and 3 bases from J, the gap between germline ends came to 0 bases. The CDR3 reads CATSDYNEQFF. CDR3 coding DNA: TGTGCCACCAGTGACTACAATGAGCAGTTCTTC.

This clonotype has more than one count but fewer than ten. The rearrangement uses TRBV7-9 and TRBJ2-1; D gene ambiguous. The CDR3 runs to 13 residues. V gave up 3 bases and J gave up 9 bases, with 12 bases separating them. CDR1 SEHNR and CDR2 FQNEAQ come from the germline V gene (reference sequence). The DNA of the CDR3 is TGTGCCAGCAGCTTCGCCTGGTCGGGTGAGCAGTTCTTC. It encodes CASSFAWSGEQFF. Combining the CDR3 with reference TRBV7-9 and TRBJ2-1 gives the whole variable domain DTGVSQNPRHKITKRGQNVTFRCDPISEHNRLYWYRQTLGQGPEFLTYFQNEAQLEKSRLLSDRFSAERPKGSFSTLEIQRTEQGDSAMYLCASSFAWSGEQFFGPGTRLTVL.

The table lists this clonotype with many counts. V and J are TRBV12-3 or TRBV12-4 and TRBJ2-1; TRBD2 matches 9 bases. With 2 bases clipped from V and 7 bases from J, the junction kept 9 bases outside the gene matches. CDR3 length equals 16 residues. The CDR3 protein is CASSLTSRGGRNEQFF. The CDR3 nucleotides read TGTGCCAGCAGTTTAACTTCGCGGGGGGGCAGGAATGAGCAGTTCTTC.

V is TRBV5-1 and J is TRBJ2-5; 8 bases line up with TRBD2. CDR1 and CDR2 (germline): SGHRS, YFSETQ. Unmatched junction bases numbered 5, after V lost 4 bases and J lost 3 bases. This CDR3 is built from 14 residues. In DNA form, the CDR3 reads TGCGCCAGCAGCCGATCGGGACTAGAAGAGACCCAGTACTTC. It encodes CASSRSGLEETQYF.

CDR3 sequence reads: CASSRPTSGGPQPTDTQYF. In DNA, the CDR3 is TGTGCCAGCAGCCGCCCAACTAGCGGGGGACCTCAACCCACAGATACGCAGTATTTT. The chain has TRBV11-1 and TRBJ2-3; 11 nucleotides align to TRBD2. The trim removed 5 bases at V and 2 bases at J, leaving 15 bases unmatched. Germline-derived CDR1 and CDR2 are SGHAT and FQDESV (reference sequence). This CDR3 is 19 amino acids long.